Listed below are T cell receptor beta chains from one sample, sequenced in a study of shared clonotypes between healthy human individuals. Data came from immunoSEQ multiplex PCR; TCRdb stores just in-frame clones and leaves some out. The repertoire holds roughly 810,000 clones, with roughly 96% as singletons. Input material: naive CD8+ T cells sorted from blood. Source of these receptors: a man aged 25 to 40 in good health. Each CDR3 is given with its conserved first and last residue. Fields, in order: CDR3 protein, CDR3 DNA, V gene, J gene, clone size, D gene. A D gene is named only where the DNA matches it firmly. For some rows the clone size is stated as once, few or many, or as a class when expanded; others skip it.

cdr3_aa: CASSLVPPSPGTYEQYF
cdr3_nt: TGTGCCAGCAGCTTAGTACCCCCCTCCCCAGGGACCTACGAGCAGTACTTC
v_call: TRBV11-2
j_call: TRBJ2-7
clone_size: .
d_call: .

cdr3_aa: CASSPSVLYNNEQFF
cdr3_nt: TGTGCCAGCAGCCCCTCAGTCTTATATAACAATGAGCAGTTCTTC
v_call: TRBV5-8
j_call: TRBJ2-1
clone_size: once
d_call: .

cdr3_aa: CASSTGTEKYF
cdr3_nt: TGTGCCAGCAGCACTGGGACAGAGAAGTATTTT
v_call: TRBV11-2
j_call: TRBJ2-3
clone_size: .
d_call: TRBD1

cdr3_aa: CATSRGSGRNEQFF
cdr3_nt: TGTGCCACCAGCAGAGGGTCTGGGCGGAATGAGCAGTTCTTC
v_call: TRBV15
j_call: TRBJ2-1
clone_size: .
d_call: .

cdr3_aa: CASSWNYEQYF
cdr3_nt: TGTGCCAGCAGTTGGAACTACGAGCAGTACTTC
v_call: TRBV28
j_call: TRBJ2-7
clone_size: .
d_call: .

cdr3_aa: CASSPPGTTNQPQHF
cdr3_nt: TGTGCCAGCAGCCCACCGGGAACCACCAATCAGCCCCAGCATTTT
v_call: TRBV7-9
j_call: TRBJ1-5
clone_size: .
d_call: .

cdr3_aa: CASSTRTSTDTQYF
cdr3_nt: TGTGCCAGCAGTACACGAACTAGCACAGATACGCAGTATTTT
v_call: TRBV7-9
j_call: TRBJ2-3
clone_size: once
d_call: .

cdr3_aa: CASSYRAGSSYNEQFF
cdr3_nt: TGTGCCAGCAGTTACAGGGCGGGTAGCTCCTACAATGAGCAGTTCTTC
v_call: TRBV6-5
j_call: TRBJ2-1
clone_size: .
d_call: .

cdr3_aa: CASSLDPFGGAYEQYF
cdr3_nt: TGTGCCAGCAGCTTAGACCCATTTGGGGGAGCTTACGAGCAGTACTTC
v_call: TRBV7-6
j_call: TRBJ2-7
clone_size: once
d_call: .

cdr3_aa: CASSYLTAGNSYEQYF
cdr3_nt: TGTGCCAGCAGTTACTTAACCGCAGGGAACTCCTACGAGCAGTACTTC
v_call: TRBV6-5
j_call: TRBJ2-7
clone_size: .
d_call: .

cdr3_aa: CASSLPFGTGEETQYF
cdr3_nt: TGTGCCAGCAGCCTCCCGTTTGGGACAGGGGAAGAGACCCAGTACTTC
v_call: TRBV11-2
j_call: TRBJ2-5
clone_size: .
d_call: TRBD1

cdr3_aa: CASSLERGAGGSNEQFF
cdr3_nt: TGTGCCAGCAGCCTCGAGCGGGGGGCAGGGGGTAGCAATGAGCAGTTCTTC
v_call: TRBV7-7
j_call: TRBJ2-1
clone_size: .
d_call: TRBD2

cdr3_aa: CASSLLVGQETQYF
cdr3_nt: TGTGCCAGCAGCTTGCTAGTTGGACAAGAGACCCAGTACTTC
v_call: TRBV7-7
j_call: TRBJ2-5
clone_size: .
d_call: .

cdr3_aa: CASSLGPGAFF
cdr3_nt: TGTGCCAGCAGCTTGGGACCTGGGGCTTTCTTT
v_call: TRBV7-9
j_call: TRBJ1-1
clone_size: .
d_call: .

cdr3_aa: CASSQEVSSQGYEQYF
cdr3_nt: TGTGCCAGCAGCCAAGAGGTTTCGTCCCAAGGCTACGAGCAGTACTTC
v_call: TRBV7-9
j_call: TRBJ2-7
clone_size: .
d_call: .

cdr3_aa: CASSEDTEAFF
cdr3_nt: TGTGCCAGCAGTGAGGACACTGAAGCTTTCTTT
v_call: TRBV2
j_call: TRBJ1-1
clone_size: once
d_call: .

cdr3_aa: CASTPIGTNKETQYF
cdr3_nt: TGTGCCAGCACTCCAATCGGGACTAATAAAGAGACCCAGTACTTC
v_call: TRBV27
j_call: TRBJ2-5
clone_size: once
d_call: TRBD2

cdr3_aa: CASSIVSGRLTGELFF
cdr3_nt: TGTGCCAGTAGTATAGTCAGCGGGAGATTGACCGGGGAGCTGTTTTTT
v_call: TRBV19
j_call: TRBJ2-2
clone_size: .
d_call: TRBD2

cdr3_aa: CSLGGYTEAFF
cdr3_nt: TGCAGCCTGGGGGGTTACACTGAAGCTTTCTTT
v_call: TRBV29-1
j_call: TRBJ1-1
clone_size: .
d_call: .

cdr3_aa: CASSSGEAGNEQYF
cdr3_nt: TGTGCCAGCAGCTCTGGTGAGGCGGGAAACGAGCAGTACTTC
v_call: TRBV7-9
j_call: TRBJ2-7
clone_size: .
d_call: .

cdr3_aa: CASSFSDQQFF
cdr3_nt: TGTGCCAGCAGCTTTTCGGACCAGCAGTTCTTC
v_call: TRBV7-9
j_call: TRBJ2-1
clone_size: .
d_call: .

cdr3_aa: CASSWIQGYTDTQYF
cdr3_nt: TGTGCCAGCAGCTGGATTCAGGGTTACACAGATACGCAGTATTTT
v_call: TRBV5-6
j_call: TRBJ2-3
clone_size: once
d_call: .

cdr3_aa: CASSSVGGNEQFF
cdr3_nt: TGTGCCAGTAGTTCAGTTGGAGGCAATGAGCAGTTCTTC
v_call: TRBV19
j_call: TRBJ2-1
clone_size: .
d_call: .

cdr3_aa: CASSLGLQEYEQYF
cdr3_nt: TGTGCCAGCAGCTTGGGGCTCCAGGAGTACGAGCAGTACTTC
v_call: TRBV5-6
j_call: TRBJ2-7
clone_size: .
d_call: .

cdr3_aa: CASSPGLAGYEQYF
cdr3_nt: TGTGCCAGCAGTCCCGGACTAGCGGGATACGAGCAGTACTTC
v_call: TRBV27
j_call: TRBJ2-7
clone_size: .
d_call: TRBD2

cdr3_aa: CASSKGFSNNEQFF
cdr3_nt: TGTGCCAGCAGCAAGGGTTTCAGCAACAATGAGCAGTTCTTC
v_call: TRBV21-1
j_call: TRBJ2-1
clone_size: .
d_call: .

cdr3_aa: CASSQEAGTYNEQFF
cdr3_nt: TGCGCCAGCAGCCAAGAAGCAGGGACCTACAATGAGCAGTTCTTC
v_call: TRBV4-3
j_call: TRBJ2-1
clone_size: .
d_call: .

cdr3_aa: CASRDRDQAYEQYF
cdr3_nt: TGTGCCAGCAGGGACCGGGACCAAGCCTACGAGCAGTACTTC
v_call: TRBV6-5
j_call: TRBJ2-7
clone_size: .
d_call: .

cdr3_aa: CASFAGEAGELFF
cdr3_nt: TGTGCCAGTTTCGCGGGAGAGGCCGGGGAGCTGTTTTTT
v_call: TRBV6-5
j_call: TRBJ2-2
clone_size: .
d_call: TRBD2

cdr3_aa: CASGLSVSVLGSEQFF
cdr3_nt: TGTGCTAGTGGTTTATCCGTGTCCGTTTTGGGGTCGGAGCAGTTCTTC
v_call: TRBV12-5
j_call: TRBJ2-1
clone_size: .
d_call: .

cdr3_aa: CAINARPNENTGELFF
cdr3_nt: TGTGCCATCAATGCTAGACCGAATGAAAACACCGGGGAGCTGTTTTTT
v_call: TRBV10-3
j_call: TRBJ2-2
clone_size: .
d_call: .

cdr3_aa: CSATTGANTEAFF
cdr3_nt: TGCAGCGCCACGACAGGGGCCAACACTGAAGCTTTCTTT
v_call: TRBV29-1
j_call: TRBJ1-1
clone_size: once
d_call: TRBD1

cdr3_aa: CASSGHGTEDNEQFF
cdr3_nt: TGTGCCAGCAGTGGACACGGGACAGAAGACAATGAGCAGTTCTTC
v_call: TRBV2
j_call: TRBJ2-1
clone_size: .
d_call: TRBD1

cdr3_aa: CASSLFGASGEKLFF
cdr3_nt: TGCGCCAGCAGCTTGTTCGGGGCCTCAGGTGAAAAACTGTTTTTT
v_call: TRBV5-1
j_call: TRBJ1-4
clone_size: .
d_call: .

cdr3_aa: CASRPSGTGPTEAFF
cdr3_nt: TGCGCCAGCAGACCTTCCGGGACAGGGCCCACTGAAGCTTTCTTT
v_call: TRBV10-1
j_call: TRBJ1-1
clone_size: .
d_call: TRBD1

cdr3_aa: CASSLADRSPGTDTQYF
cdr3_nt: TGCGCCAGCAGCTTGGCAGACAGAAGTCCCGGCACAGATACGCAGTATTTT
v_call: TRBV5-1
j_call: TRBJ2-3
clone_size: .
d_call: .

cdr3_aa: CASSLRGQGYEKLFF
cdr3_nt: TGTGCCAGCAGCTTGCGGGGACAGGGTTATGAAAAACTGTTTTTT
v_call: TRBV5-4
j_call: TRBJ1-4
clone_size: .
d_call: TRBD1

cdr3_aa: CASQLAGDNNEQFF
cdr3_nt: TGTGCCAGCCAACTAGCGGGAGACAACAATGAGCAGTTCTTC
v_call: TRBV11-3
j_call: TRBJ2-1
clone_size: .
d_call: TRBD2

cdr3_aa: CASSQDGDEGTTDTQYF
cdr3_nt: TGCGCCAGCAGCCAAGATGGTGACGAGGGTACCACAGATACGCAGTATTTT
v_call: TRBV4-3
j_call: TRBJ2-3
clone_size: .
d_call: .

cdr3_aa: CASSPRVPSYNEQFF
cdr3_nt: TGTGCCAGCAGTCCGAGGGTCCCGTCCTACAATGAGCAGTTCTTC
v_call: TRBV27
j_call: TRBJ2-1
clone_size: .
d_call: .

cdr3_aa: CASSQDIGQGAPGAFF
cdr3_nt: TGCGCCAGCAGCCAAGATATAGGACAGGGGGCGCCTGGAGCTTTCTTT
v_call: TRBV4-3
j_call: TRBJ1-1
clone_size: .
d_call: TRBD1

cdr3_aa: CATSRGSSPLHF
cdr3_nt: TGTGCCACCAGCAGAGGGTCTTCACCCCTCCACTTT
v_call: TRBV15
j_call: TRBJ1-6
clone_size: once
d_call: .

cdr3_aa: CASSQGVAGVAGVLPHEQYF
cdr3_nt: TGTGCCAGCAGCCAAGGCGTCGCTGGGGTAGCGGGAGTTCTTCCCCACGAGCAGTACTTC
v_call: TRBV4-2
j_call: TRBJ2-7
clone_size: .
d_call: TRBD2

cdr3_aa: CASSEGLAGAGETQYF
cdr3_nt: TGCGCCAGCAGCGAGGGACTAGCGGGAGCTGGAGAGACCCAGTACTTC
v_call: TRBV5-1
j_call: TRBJ2-5
clone_size: .
d_call: TRBD2

cdr3_aa: CASSFWTAGELFF
cdr3_nt: TGTGCCAGCAGTTTTTGGACAGCCGGGGAGCTGTTTTTT
v_call: TRBV27
j_call: TRBJ2-2
clone_size: .
d_call: .

cdr3_aa: CASSPHTDTQYF
cdr3_nt: TGTGCCAGCAGCCCCCACACAGATACGCAGTATTTT
v_call: TRBV9
j_call: TRBJ2-3
clone_size: .
d_call: .

cdr3_aa: CASSEDRGDSATNEKLFF
cdr3_nt: TGTGCCAGCAGCGAGGACAGGGGAGACAGTGCAACTAATGAAAAACTGTTTTTT
v_call: TRBV5-6
j_call: TRBJ1-4
clone_size: once
d_call: TRBD1

cdr3_aa: CASSLRWREGLNEQFF
cdr3_nt: TGCGCCAGCAGCCTTAGGTGGCGGGAGGGGCTCAATGAGCAGTTCTTC
v_call: TRBV4-1
j_call: TRBJ2-1
clone_size: .
d_call: TRBD2

cdr3_aa: CASSLDGLAGVYNEQFF
cdr3_nt: TGCGCCAGCAGCTTGGACGGACTAGCGGGAGTGTACAATGAGCAGTTCTTC
v_call: TRBV5-1
j_call: TRBJ2-1
clone_size: .
d_call: TRBD2